The entry that follows covers one T cell receptor beta chain sequence. Its antigen is not identified. Germline V gene data show CDR1 as MGHRA and CDR2 as YSYEKL. V lost 1 base and J lost 1, with 11 bases in between. CDR3 length: 15 amino acids. The entry originates in a study of post-analysis software for immune sequencing data. On the study more broadly: The study covered relapsing-remitting, secondary progressive and progressive-relapsing courses of multiple sclerosis.

TCR beta cDNA libraries had unique molecular identifiers. Researchers reported some 500,000 cDNA molecules coming from about 0.98 to 11 million T cells. TCRdb called the PCR reads again in MiXCR, with one record for every CDR3 protein. Of roughly 410,000 distinct CDR3 sequences in the sample, less than 35% were seen once. Study results and caveats: The study found significantly lower normalized Chao1 diversity in multiple sclerosis patients than in controls. There were a few TRBV segments more frequent in patients than controls, and TRBV5-6, TRBV5-1 and TRBV20-1 were among them.

The chain is built from TRBV4-1 and TRBJ2-7; D possibly corresponds to TRBD1 (5 bases). This TCR derives from a girl aged 10 to 17 with multiple sclerosis. The sequencing input was blood. CDR3 nucleotide sequence: TGCGCCAGCAGCCAAGGTCAGGGCCCTTCCTACGAGCAGTACTTC. Translation: CASSQGQGPSYEQYF.